The rows below give T cell receptor beta chains drawn from one sample of a study of blood T cell repertoires in COVID-19. The assay was immunoSEQ multiplex PCR, and TCRdb's table has in-frame clones only and misses some. The data show hundreds of thousands of clones, 85% to 90% seen once. The sequenced material came from PBMCs or T cells enriched from blood (not recorded which). The receptors were gathered from a man aged 35 to 55 who had recovered from COVID-19. CDR3s leave out the opening cysteine and the closing phenylalanine or tryptophan. Fields, in order: V gene, clone size, CDR3 protein. Clone size, where shown, is once, few, many, or a class for clones that have expanded.

TRBV5-8	.	ASSLAAGTYNEQF
TRBV2	.	ASSQQGSKGNQPQH
TRBV29-1	few	SVYLLAGGPYNEQF
TRBV28	.	ASGDRGYGYT
TRBV18	.	ASSRRTSGSKVSDEQF
TRBV28	.	ASSPGWLEQY
TRBV6-5	.	ASSYAGNTEAF
TRBV5-5	.	ASSLIIGSGNQPQH
TRBV5-5	.	ASSFDRSTEAF
TRBV5-1	.	ASSESGTGGTKNIQY
TRBV19	.	ASSTALEANTEAF
TRBV6-1	.	ASSAGHRAYEQY
TRBV6-2/TRBV6-3	once	ASSYSKSRAGNTIY
TRBV4-2	.	ASSPAGDSYNEQF
TRBV27	.	ASSFQGGYSPLH
TRBV9	.	ASSLASGQGFNEQF
TRBV7-9	.	ASSLSGTSASYEQY
TRBV5-1	.	ASSLVRRDTQY
TRBV6-2/TRBV6-3	.	ASSYSPRANQPQH
TRBV18	.	ASSPDRATNTGELF
TRBV7-2	many	ASSFRTGRSGELF
TRBV5-1	once	ASSLAVRVNTGELF
TRBV4-2	.	ASSQEHPSGLFKSSYNEQF
TRBV7-8	.	ASSSRLAGARDTQY
TRBV5-1	few	ASGQGNTEAF
TRBV15	.	ATSRDFQGVTNQPQH
TRBV30	once	AWSVGQGEEAKNIQY
TRBV6-1	.	ASSVGRGSIVYEQY
TRBV2	once	ASSRGTGRFHQELF
TRBV7-4	.	ASSLVRSGGPQETQY
TRBV7-2	.	ASSIRTGGVGQPQH
TRBV5-1	.	ASSSGQGAIDTGELF
TRBV28	.	ASSSPRHPEKLF
TRBV27	.	ASSLYRGQYEQY
TRBV5-1	once	ASSLQLAGGETQY
TRBV18	.	ASSPGTSGYEQY
TRBV7-9	.	ASSFTGGAYGYT
TRBV28	.	ASTPGGAYNEQF
TRBV28	few	ASSLGQPPRYPT
TRBV10-3	once	AISQLYTYEQY
TRBV15	.	ATSRGLAGGSYEQY
TRBV3-1/TRBV3-2	.	ASSQDATGDYNEQF
TRBV10-3	once	AISPRGLGEQY
TRBV28	.	ASSWRGNQPQH
TRBV18	.	ASSPPSRASYNEQF